These 21 T cell receptor beta chains were sequenced from one sample in a study of tumor-infiltrating lymphocytes in primary liver carcinoma. For blood RNA, unsorted whole blood served as the source, and germline DNA was extracted too. Starting material of 400 to 600 ng total RNA yielded TCR beta cDNA via a constant-region primer. Library construction for TCR beta comprised three nested multiplex PCR rounds performed with slightly modified ARM-PCR. Running 10 cycles apiece, the first two PCR rounds relied on TRBV1-TRBV30 forward primers together with a C-beta reverse primer. TCRdb fed the multiplex PCR reads into MiXCR, producing one record per CDR3 protein. The profile shows about 320,000 distinct CDR3 sequences, approximately 58% of them singletons. The sequenced sample consisted of peripheral blood. Receptor source: a woman aged 30 to 39 with primary liver carcinoma and hepatitis B virus infection.

This rearrangement joins TRBV12-3 or TRBV12-4 to TRBJ2-2; D gene uncertain. This CDR3 comprises 15 residues. Trimming removed 5 bases from V and 2 bases from J, with 12 bases in between. The CDR3 region is CASSTSSLNTGELFF. DNA for the CDR3: TGTGCCAGCAGTACCTCATCTCTTAACACCGGGGAGCTGTTTTTT.

This clonotype was detected a few times. Being one base from a much bigger clone, this may be a read error. The CDR3 spells CVSSFGRLMDEQFF. The CDR3 region has the DNA TGTGTCAGCAGCTTTGGGAGGCTTATGGATGAGCAGTTCTTC. The chain joins TRBV11-3 to TRBJ2-1, with D perhaps matching TRBD2 (6 bases). The CDR3 runs 14 residues. Germline V gene lookup returns CDR1 SGHNT and CDR2 YENEEA.

Concerning this clonotype: With a much larger clone just one base away, this may be a read error. The chain carries TRBV4-2 and TRBJ2-1; perhaps TRBD2 as D (6 bases). The CDR3 is made up of 17 amino acids. Germline V gene sequence: CDR1 LGHNA, CDR2 YNFKEQ. DNA of the CDR3: TGTGCCAACAGCCAAGCGGCCCGAGGCGGAGGGAGGAATGAGCAGTTCTTC. Residues: CANSQAARGGGRNEQFF.

Concerning this clonotype: A read error may be the cause here, since a much bigger clone is one base away. This CDR3 is missing its conserved last phenylalanine or tryptophan, likely due to a read error. The chain couples TRBV29-1 to TRBJ1-1, with D unclear. Between the trimmed V and J ends, which lost 3 bases and 3 bases, there was a span of 8 bases. The CDR3 spans 12 residues. CDR1 is SQVTM, CDR2 ANQGSEA, per germline. DNA of the CDR3: TGCAGCGTTGAGCCGGGCTACACTGAAGCTTTCTCT. Translation: CSVEPGYTEAFS.

The table lists this clonotype with a count of one. Because the CDR3 is missing its conserved closing phenylalanine or tryptophan, this is likely a read error. V usage is TRBV6-1 and J usage is TRBJ1-5, with unresolved D. The germline V gene encodes CDR1 MNHNS and CDR2 SASEGT. The CDR3 extends over 13 amino acids. Trimming removed 2 bases from V and 7 bases from J, with 9 bases in between. CDR3 sequence reads: CASSELTRQPQHL. The CDR3 DNA sequence: TGTGCCAGCAGTGAACTTACGCGGCAGCCCCAGCATCTT.

Concerning this clonotype itself: At one end the junction does not follow the germline gene, possibly because of a read error. This sequence joins TRBV28 and TRBJ2-5, with 7 bases matching TRBD1. Germline V gene data show CDR1 as MDHEN and CDR2 as SYDVKM. The CDR3 covers 14 residues. CDR3: CASSNRDRQETQCF. The CDR3 region has the DNA TGTGCCAGCAGTAACCGGGACAGACAAGAGACCCAGTGCTTC.

The chain employs TRBV7-8 and TRBJ2-7; 8 positions agree with TRBD2. V was pared by 3 bases and J by 5 bases, with 15 bases of the junction left unmatched. CDR3 length: 17 amino acids. CDR1 is SGHVS and CDR2 is FQNEAQ in the germline V gene. DNA for the CDR3: TGTGCCAGCAGCTTCGGCGCTAGCGGGCGCCAGCCCCACGAGCAGTACTTC. Amino acid sequence: CASSFGASGRQPHEQYF.

This clonotype occurred many times. The rearrangement links TRBV6-1 to TRBJ2-1; tentative D call: TRBD2 (5 bases). The germline V gene encodes CDR1 MNHNS and CDR2 SASEGT. Trimming shortened V by 2 bases and J by 7 bases, and 15 bases separated the two germline ends. This CDR3 has 15 residues. DNA of the CDR3: TGTGCCAGCAGTGAACCCCTGACGTCGGGGAATGAGCAGTTCTTC. It encodes CASSEPLTSGNEQFF.

The genes are TRBV4-2 and TRBJ2-1, with D perhaps TRBD2 (6 bases). Germline V gene data show CDR1 as LGHNA and CDR2 as YNFKEQ. Trimming took off 0 bases at V and 7 bases at J, with 22 bases between the two ends. This CDR3 has 18 residues. The CDR3, as DNA: TGTGCCAGCAGCCAAGATGTTTCGGGCGGGACCTCTAATAATGAGCAGTTCTTC. Protein: CASSQDVSGGTSNNEQFF.

The chain employs TRBV7-9 and TRBJ2-7, with TRBD1 matching 8 bases. V lost 2 bases and J lost 7; bases outside the gene matches: 16. Germline V gene lookup returns CDR1 SEHNR and CDR2 FQNEAQ (reference sequence). This CDR3 spans 17 amino acids. The CDR3 region is CASSLMFGGRGLGEQYF. The CDR3 DNA sequence: TGTGCCAGCAGCTTAATGTTTGGGGGCAGGGGGCTAGGAGAGCAGTACTTC.

V usage is TRBV4-1 and J usage is TRBJ2-3; 10 nucleotides agree with TRBD1. Losses at the gene ends were 1 base for V and 4 bases for J; bases not matched to a gene: 11. This CDR3 is 18 amino acids long. Germline CDR1 MGHRA, CDR2 YSYEKL. CDR3 sequence reads: CASSQGRPGQGSADTQYF. The CDR3 bases are TGCGCCAGCAGCCAAGGCCGACCGGGACAGGGGAGTGCAGATACGCAGTATTTT.

The chain is built from TRBV4-1 and TRBJ2-1; D possibly corresponds to TRBD2 (5 bases). Trimming took 3 bases from V and 6 from J, leaving 18 bases between them. Germline V CDR1 and CDR2: MGHRA, YSYEKL. The CDR3 runs 16 residues. The CDR3 loop reads CASSHDGLALVNEQFF. Written as DNA, the CDR3 is TGCGCCAGCAGCCACGACGGGCTAGCTCTAGTCAATGAGCAGTTCTTC.

On this clonotype itself: Being one base from a much bigger clone, this may be a read error. V gene TRBV6-2 or TRBV6-3 combines with J gene TRBJ2-7, with TRBD1 matching over 8 bases. CDR1 is MNHEY and CDR2 is SVGEGT in the germline V gene. This CDR3 contains 16 residues. CDR3 nucleotides: TGTGCCAGCAGTTGGGACAGGACCGGGGGTTCGCACGAGCAGTGCTTC. It specifies CASSWDRTGGSHEQCF.

Notes on this clonotype: An end of the junction differs from the germline gene, which may be a read error. The CDR3 nucleotides read TGTGCCAGCCGAGTTTTGACAGGGTCGCCCCAGGAAGTCTTC. Translated, it gives CASRVLTGSPQEVF. V gene TRBV28 combines with J gene TRBJ2-1; 7 bases agree with TRBD1. The germline CDR1 and CDR2 sequences are MDHEN and SYDVKM. CDR3 size: 14 residues.

Note on this clonotype: A much larger clone lies a single base off, so this may be a read error. The rearrangement links TRBV12-3 or TRBV12-4 to TRBJ2-5; D perhaps matches TRBD2 (5 bases). CDR3 length equals 13 residues. The CDR3 loop is CASSLSAWETQCF. The CDR3 coding sequence is TGTGCCAGCAGCCTTAGTGCCTGGGAGACCCAGTGCTTC.

The chain uses TRBV10-2 and TRBJ1-5; D gene ambiguous. The CDR3 is 14 amino acids. The germline gives CDR1 WSHSY, CDR2 SAAADI. V was clipped by 0 bases and J by 5 bases, with 8 bases between them. CDR3: CASSESTAYQPQHF. For the CDR3, the DNA is TGCGCCAGCAGTGAGTCGACTGCTTATCAGCCCCAGCATTTT.

In its sample, this clonotype was seen many times. The chain employs TRBV4-3 and TRBJ2-3; D is ambiguous. Deletions cut 1 base from V and 0 bases from J, with 8 bases between. The CDR3 runs 15 residues. Germline values: CDR1 LGHNA, CDR2 YSLEER. Here the CDR3 reads CASSQGVSSTDTQYF. The CDR3 DNA follows: TGCGCCAGCAGCCAAGGGGTTTCTAGCACAGATACGCAGTATTTT.

V usage is TRBV10-3 and J usage is TRBJ2-7; TRBD2 might be the D (5 bases). The V and J ends lost 0 bases and 0 bases respectively, with 9 bases between them. From germline, CDR1 is ENHRY and CDR2 SYGVKD. The CDR3 has 15 residues. CDR3: CAISESGLNSYEQYF. CDR3 nucleotide sequence: TGTGCCATCAGTGAGTCCGGACTTAACTCCTACGAGCAGTACTTC.

As to this clonotype: This may arise from a read error, as a much more abundant clone is one base away. V is TRBV6-5 and J is TRBJ2-3; D could derive from TRBD1 or TRBD2 (6 bases each). V was pared by 7 bases and J by 0 bases, with 14 bases between. The CDR3 totals 15 residues. Looked up from germline, CDR1 is MNHEY and CDR2 is SVGAGI. The CDR3 DNA is TGTGCCAGCACCAAGGGGGGTGCTAGCACAGATACGCAGTATTTT. The encoded protein is CASTKGGASTDTQYF.

With respect to this clonotype: One junction end does not reproduce the germline sequence, and a read error may be involved. The V call is TRBV11-2, the J call TRBJ2-7, with TRBD1 matching 7 bases. CDR3 length: 14 residues. CDR1 is SGHAT, CDR2 FQNNGV, per germline. The CDR3 nucleotides read TGTGCCTGCAGCTTAGACAGGGATCTATACGAGCAGTACTTC. It is translated as CACSLDRDLYEQYF.

This clonotype was seen more than once but under ten times. This chain links TRBV12-3 or TRBV12-4 with TRBJ1-1; tentative D call: TRBD1 (5 bases). Trimming shortened V by 11 bases and J by 1 base, and 11 bases separated the two germline ends. The CDR3 is 12 residues long. DNA for the CDR3: TGTGCCGGTGGGGGGGGGAACACTGAAGCTTTCTTT. Its translation is CAGGGGNTEAFF.